This record concerns one T cell receptor beta chain sequence. The antigen is undetermined. This entry belongs to a study of graft-versus-host responses after intestinal transplantation. Study details: For approximately three years after anti-thymocyte globulin induction, all recipients took tacrolimus and steroids. Study results and caveats: Peak GvH clone levels in circulation were associated with early post-transplant HvG declines.

The protocol was immunoSEQ multiplex PCR, while the TCRdb copy is restricted to in-frame clones and leaves out a portion. The data hold 90,000 to 150,000 clones, with about 93% observed a single time. Sequencing used unstimulated CD4+ T cells sorted from spleen or lymph node cells, obtained before intestinal transplant. The receptor comes from a human donor who received an intestinal transplant.

CDR3 DNA: TGTGCCAGTTGGACAGTTCCGTCCGGGGAGCTGTTTTTT. It translates to CASWTVPSGELFF. The chain recombines TRBV6-1 with TRBJ2-2; D perhaps matches TRBD1 (6 bases). V shed 9 bases and J shed 6 bases, with 14 bases lying between them. Per the germline V gene, CDR1 is MNHNS and CDR2 is SASEGT. The CDR3 is 13 amino acids.